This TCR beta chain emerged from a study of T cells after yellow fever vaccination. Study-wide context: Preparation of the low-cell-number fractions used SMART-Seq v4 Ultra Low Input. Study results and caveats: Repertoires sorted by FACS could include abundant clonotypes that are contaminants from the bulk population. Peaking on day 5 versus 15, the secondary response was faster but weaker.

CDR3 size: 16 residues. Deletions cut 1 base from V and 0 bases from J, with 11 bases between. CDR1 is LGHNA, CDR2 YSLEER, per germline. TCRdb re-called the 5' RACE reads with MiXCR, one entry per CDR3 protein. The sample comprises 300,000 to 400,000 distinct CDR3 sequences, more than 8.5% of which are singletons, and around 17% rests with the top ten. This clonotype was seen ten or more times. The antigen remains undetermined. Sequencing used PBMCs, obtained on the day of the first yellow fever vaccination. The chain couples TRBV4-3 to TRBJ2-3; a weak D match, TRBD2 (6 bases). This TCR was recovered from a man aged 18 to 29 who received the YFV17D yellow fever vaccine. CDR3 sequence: CASSQAGGESTDTQYF. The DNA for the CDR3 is TGCGCCAGCAGCCAAGCCGGCGGGGAAAGCACAGATACGCAGTATTTT.